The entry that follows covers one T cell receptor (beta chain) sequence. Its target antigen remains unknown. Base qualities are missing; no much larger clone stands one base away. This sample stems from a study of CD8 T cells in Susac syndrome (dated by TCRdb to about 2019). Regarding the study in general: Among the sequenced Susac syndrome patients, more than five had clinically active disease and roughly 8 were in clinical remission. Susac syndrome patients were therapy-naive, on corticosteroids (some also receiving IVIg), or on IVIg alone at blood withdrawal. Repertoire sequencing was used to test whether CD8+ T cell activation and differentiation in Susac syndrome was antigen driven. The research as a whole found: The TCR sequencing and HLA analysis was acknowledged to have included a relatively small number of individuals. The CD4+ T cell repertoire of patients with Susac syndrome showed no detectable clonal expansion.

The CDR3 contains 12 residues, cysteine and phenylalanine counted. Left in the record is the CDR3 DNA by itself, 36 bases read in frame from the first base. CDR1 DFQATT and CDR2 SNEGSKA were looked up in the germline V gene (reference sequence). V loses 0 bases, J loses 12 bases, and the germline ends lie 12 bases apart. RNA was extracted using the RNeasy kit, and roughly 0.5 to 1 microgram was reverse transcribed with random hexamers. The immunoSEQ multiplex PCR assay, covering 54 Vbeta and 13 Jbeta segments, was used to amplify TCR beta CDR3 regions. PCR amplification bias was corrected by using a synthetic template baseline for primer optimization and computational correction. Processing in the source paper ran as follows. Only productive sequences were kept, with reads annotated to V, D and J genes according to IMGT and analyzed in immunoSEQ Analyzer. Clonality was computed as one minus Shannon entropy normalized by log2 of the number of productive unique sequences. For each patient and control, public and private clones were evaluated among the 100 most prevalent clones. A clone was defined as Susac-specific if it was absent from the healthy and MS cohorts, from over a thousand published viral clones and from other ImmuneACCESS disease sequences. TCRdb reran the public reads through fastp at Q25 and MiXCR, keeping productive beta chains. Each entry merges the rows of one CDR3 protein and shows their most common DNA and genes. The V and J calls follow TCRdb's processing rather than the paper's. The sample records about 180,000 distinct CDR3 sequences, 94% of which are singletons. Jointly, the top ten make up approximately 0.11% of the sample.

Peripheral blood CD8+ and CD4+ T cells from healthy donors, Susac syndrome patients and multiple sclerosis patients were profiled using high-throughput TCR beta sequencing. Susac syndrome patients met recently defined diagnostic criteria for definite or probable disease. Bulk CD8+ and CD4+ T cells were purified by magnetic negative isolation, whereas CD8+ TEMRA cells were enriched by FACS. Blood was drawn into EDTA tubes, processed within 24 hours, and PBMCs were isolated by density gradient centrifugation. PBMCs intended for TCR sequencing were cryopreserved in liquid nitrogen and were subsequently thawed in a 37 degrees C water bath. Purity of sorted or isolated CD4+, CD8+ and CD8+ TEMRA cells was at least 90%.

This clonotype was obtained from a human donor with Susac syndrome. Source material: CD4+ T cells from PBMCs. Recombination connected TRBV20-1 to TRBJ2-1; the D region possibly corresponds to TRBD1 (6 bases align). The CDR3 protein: CSARDPGQPQFF. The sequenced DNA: TGCAGTGCTAGAGATCCGGGACAACCGCAGTTCTTC.